This T cell receptor (beta chain) was captured by sequencing in a study of CD8 T cells in ankylosing spondylitis. In this sample, this clonotype turned up a few times. Its antigen is currently unknown. MiXCR was run by TCRdb on the 5' RACE reads, yielding one entry per CDR3 protein. The table has about 340,000 distinct CDR3 sequences, 20% to 25% seen once. Study results and caveats: From matched ankylosing spondylitis synovial fluid, disease-linked clones were reportedly recovered at significantly enriched levels. Several highly homologous variants made up a TCR beta motif that seemed to typify ankylosing spondylitis blood. The disease-linked clones had a CD8+ phenotype and low blood frequencies. Prior work had noted some motif variants in reactive arthritis blood and synovial fluid.

Germline CDR1 and CDR2: SGHRS and YFSETQ. The CDR3 is 14 amino acids. V lost 0 bases, J lost 5 bases, and 11 bases lay in between. The rearrangement links TRBV5-1 to TRBJ1-1; tentatively, D is TRBD1 (5 bases). The clonotype comes from a male donor with ankylosing spondylitis or in good health (not recorded which). The specimen sequenced was blood, either unsorted or a sorted T cell fraction (not recorded which). The CDR3 DNA reads as TGCGCCAGCAGCTTGGCTGGGGGTTTTACTGAAGCTTTCTTT. It encodes CASSLAGGFTEAFF.